The clone carrying this T cell receptor (beta chain) was seen repeatedly, ten times or more. V was shortened by 9 bases and J by 0 bases, with 13 bases between the two germline ends. Germline-derived CDR1 and CDR2 are SGHTA and FQGTGA. This CDR3 has 14 amino acids. This sample stems from a study of T-cell memory formation after mild COVID-19. MiXCR was run by TCRdb on the 5' RACE reads, yielding one entry per CDR3 protein. The table has approximately 45,000 distinct CDR3 sequences, around 6.3% seen once. The rearrangement uses TRBV7-3 and TRBJ2-3; D is possibly TRBD1 (6 bases). This receptor was taken from an adult who had mild COVID-19 (a few samples of this study predate the infection). Cell type and time point are not known. The sequenced sample was PBMCs or a T cell subset sorted from them (not recorded which). For the CDR3, the DNA is TGTGCCAGTCGTAGGGGGTCTAGCACAGATACGCAGTATTTT. Its translation is CASRRGSSTDTQYF.